The sample holds a few counts of the clone carrying this T cell receptor (beta chain). This sample was taken from a study of human T cells and chemical hapten exposure. TCRdb re-derived calls from the RACE reads in MiXCR, one entry per CDR3 protein. The sample contains roughly 96,000 distinct CDR3 sequences, over 7.5% of which appear only once. Sample time point: patch test 2, 6 weeks after DPC sensitization. The treatment was: therapeutic diphenylcyclopropenone sensitization with weekly scalp DPC. Losses at the gene ends were 6 bases for V and 3 bases for J; bases not matched to a gene: 7. The germline V gene encodes CDR1 MDHEN and CDR2 SYDVKM. CDR3 size: 15 residues.

This specimen consisted of whole blood, obtained in connection with sensitization to the hapten diphenylcyclopropenone (DPC). The J gene is TRBJ2-2, the V gene TRBV28; 7 bases match TRBD2. The receptor comes from a woman between 40 and 55 years old with alopecia areata. Some clones in this sample may be carry-over from other donors' samples. The CDR3 spells CASSPGLADTGELFF. CDR3 nucleotide sequence: TGTGCCAGCAGCCCGGGGCTAGCGGACACCGGGGAGCTGTTTTTT.